The 29 T cell receptor beta chains below come from one sample, sequenced in a study of STAT5B mutations in CD4+ large granular lymphocyte leukemia. Method: immunoSEQ multiplex PCR; TCRdb's copy keeps in-frame clones and lacks some. The repertoire holds 45,000 or so clones, with 80% to 90% as singletons. Sequenced input: CD4+ T cells from blood buffy coats. The source is a human donor in good health.

V is TRBV19 and J is TRBJ2-2; TRBD1 aligns across 7 bases. This CDR3 is 15 amino acids long. Unmatched junction bases numbered 7, after V lost 7 bases and J lost 2 bases. The V gene's germline CDR1 is LNHDA and CDR2 SQIVND (reference sequence). CDR3 coding DNA: TGTGCCAGTAAAAAGGGGGCGCGTAACACCGGGGAGCTGTTTTTT. Translation: CASKKGARNTGELFF.

The rearrangement joins TRBV11-2 to TRBJ2-1; 10 bases align to TRBD2. The CDR3 is 16 residues long. Losses at the gene ends were 1 base for V and 7 bases for J; bases not matched to a gene: 7. Germline V gives CDR1 SGHAT, CDR2 FQNNGV. The CDR3 sequence: CASSLAPAGGQNEQFF. CDR3 nucleotide sequence: TGTGCCAGCAGCTTAGCCCCAGCGGGAGGGCAGAATGAGCAGTTCTTC.

V and J are TRBV5-1 and TRBJ2-7; 8 bases fit TRBD1. There are 16 residues in the CDR3. Germline CDR1 SGHRS, CDR2 YFSETQ. The ends lost 4 bases at V and 6 bases at J; junction bases unmatched: 15. In DNA, the CDR3 is TGCGCCAGCAGCGGAGACGGCAGGGGGCGCGTGGGCGAGCAGTACTTC. This gives the protein CASSGDGRGRVGEQYF.

This sequence joins TRBV7-3 and TRBJ2-7; possibly TRBD1 for D (6 bases). CDR1 is SGHTA, CDR2 FQGTGA, per germline. Trimming took off 3 bases at V and 1 base at J, with 13 bases between the two ends. This CDR3 spans 15 amino acids. The CDR3 spells CASSFQQGPSYEQYF. In DNA, the CDR3 is TGTGCCAGCAGCTTTCAACAGGGACCTTCCTACGAGCAGTACTTC.

On this clone itself: Mismatch with germline at one junction end may stem from a read error. The CDR3 region has the DNA TGTGCCTGGAGTAAAGGAGGGGGCCCTTATTTT. Protein sequence: CAWSKGGGPYF. The V gene is TRBV30, the J gene TRBJ1-5; TRBD1 aligns across 7 bases. The germline CDR1 and CDR2 sequences are GTSNPN and SVGIG (reference sequence). This CDR3 has 11 amino acids.

This chain connects TRBV2 to TRBJ1-6; no firm D call. Germline V gives CDR1 SNHLY, CDR2 FYNNEI. There are 12 residues in the CDR3. V dropped 6 bases and J dropped 10 bases, with 10 bases sitting between them. The CDR3 reads CASSLKSSPLHF. DNA for the CDR3: TGTGCCAGCAGCCTGAAGTCCTCACCCCTCCACTTT. The full variable domain, completed using reference TRBV2 and TRBJ1-6, is EPEVTQTPSHQVTQMGQEVILRCVPISNHLYFYWYRQILGQKVEFLVSFYNNEISEKSEIFDDQFSVERPDGSNFTLKIRSTKLEDSAMYFCASSLKSSPLHFGNGTRLTVT.

V is TRBV9 and J is TRBJ2-6; the match to TRBD2 covers 11 bases. V gave up 3 bases and J gave up 2 bases; unmatched junction bases: 7. Germline CDR1 and CDR2: SGDLS and YYNGEE. The CDR3 has 18 amino acids. The CDR3 DNA is TGTGCCAGCAGCGCCCCTAGCGGGAGGATCACTGGGGCCAACGTCCTGACTTTC. Its protein is CASSAPSGRITGANVLTF. Supplemented by reference TRBV9 and TRBJ2-6, the full variable domain reads DSGVTQTPKHLITATGQRVTLRCSPRSGDLSVYWYQQSLDQGLQFLIQYYNGEERAKGNILERFSAQQFPDLHSELNLSSLELGDSALYFCASSAPSGRITGANVLTFGAGSRLTVL.

The rearrangement uses TRBV2 and TRBJ1-4, with a weak D call TRBD1 (6 bases). Trimming took 11 bases from V and 4 from J, leaving 14 bases between them. CDR3 length: 13 amino acids. The germline CDR1 and CDR2 sequences are SNHLY and FYNNEI. CDR3 in DNA: TGTGCCGGATCAGGGGTCGGTAATGAAAAACTGTTTTTT. It encodes CAGSGVGNEKLFF.

V is TRBV4-1 and J is TRBJ2-3; maybe TRBD2 (7 bases). In germline, CDR1 is MGHRA, CDR2 YSYEKL. Trimming removed 2 bases at V and 3 bases at J, with 12 bases between. The CDR3 consists of 15 residues. In DNA form, the CDR3 reads TGCGCCAGCAGCCAAAGGGGGGGGGAGACAGATACGCAGTATTTT. Residues: CASSQRGGETDTQYF.

This clone was detected a few times. The chain links TRBV10-1 to TRBJ2-5, with TRBD1 matching over 8 bases. From germline, CDR1 is WNHNN and CDR2 SYGVQD (reference sequence). The CDR3 is made up of 15 amino acids. V was pared by 8 bases and J by 2 bases, with 10 bases of the junction left unmatched. The CDR3 DNA sequence: TGCGCCAGCTCAAACGGACAGGGAGTTCAAGAGACCCAGTACTTC. Protein sequence: CASSNGQGVQETQYF.

The chain has TRBV7-9 and TRBJ2-3; 7 positions agree with TRBD2. In germline, CDR1 is SEHNR, CDR2 FQNEAQ (reference sequence). The CDR3 has 16 amino acids. V lost 5 bases to trimming and J lost 1 base; unmatched junction nucleotides: 9. The CDR3 loop is CASSGSLAGRTDTQYF. CDR3 DNA: TGTGCCAGCAGCGGTTCTTTAGCGGGTCGCACAGATACGCAGTATTTT.

The V gene is TRBV11-2, the J gene TRBJ2-7, with 7 bases that match TRBD2. Germline loops: CDR1 SGHAT, CDR2 FQNNGV. The CDR3 is 15 amino acids. Unmatched junction bases numbered 11, after V lost 5 bases and J lost 4 bases. This CDR3 is CASSRDGGSIYEQYF. Written as DNA, the CDR3 is TGTGCCAGCAGCCGAGATGGCGGGAGTATTTACGAGCAGTACTTC.

This clone was observed a few times. The J gene is TRBJ1-1, the V gene TRBV7-9; D may be TRBD1 (6 bases). CDR1 SEHNR and CDR2 FQNEAQ come from the germline V gene (reference sequence). The V and J ends lost 5 bases and 5 bases respectively, with 15 bases between them. The CDR3 runs 14 residues. The CDR3 reads CASSTGGIGTEAFF. For the CDR3, the DNA is TGTGCCAGCAGCACCGGGGGCATTGGGACTGAAGCTTTCTTT.

The chain joins TRBV27 to TRBJ1-2; possibly TRBD1 for D (5 bases). Germline V CDR1 and CDR2: MNHEY, SMNVEV (reference sequence). V lost 3 bases and J lost 4, with 18 bases in between. The CDR3 totals 16 residues. DNA for the CDR3: TGTGCCAGCAGTTTGCGTGAACTAGGGGATCCCTATGGCTACACCTTC. Residues: CASSLRELGDPYGYTF.

This clone was detected only once. V usage is TRBV2 and J usage is TRBJ2-2; D unclear. Germline lookup yields CDR1 SNHLY and CDR2 FYNNEI. This CDR3 contains 13 residues. Deletions cut 6 bases from V and 2 bases from J, with 7 bases between. The CDR3 DNA sequence: TGTGCCAGCAGGTCAAGCAACACCGGGGAGCTGTTTTTT. Translation gives CASRSSNTGELFF.

V gene TRBV30 combines with J gene TRBJ2-5; the D is unclear. The CDR3 covers 12 residues. Trimming removed 0 bases from V and 3 bases from J, with 5 bases in between. CDR1 GTSNPN and CDR2 SVGIG come from the germline V gene (reference sequence). The CDR3 DNA reads TGTGCCTGGAGTGTGTCAGAAGAGACCCAGTACTTC. This codes for CAWSVSEETQYF.

As DNA, the CDR3 is TGTGCCAGTAGACAACGTCCGGGACAGGGGCACCGGGCCTATGGCTACACCTTC. It translates to CASRQRPGQGHRAYGYTF. The V call is TRBV19, the J call TRBJ1-2, with 10 bases identical to TRBD1. Germline V gene data show CDR1 as LNHDA and CDR2 as SQIVND (reference sequence). The CDR3 runs 18 residues. The trim removed 6 bases at V and 4 bases at J, leaving 17 bases unmatched.

The chain combines TRBV6-5 with TRBJ2-1; the match to TRBD2 covers 14 bases. CDR1 MNHEY and CDR2 SVGAGI come from the germline V gene. J was trimmed by 6 bases and V by 6 bases; bases with no gene match: 4. CDR3 size: 15 residues. This CDR3 is CASRTGTSGSNEQFF. In DNA form, the CDR3 reads TGTGCCAGCAGAACCGGGACTAGCGGGAGCAATGAGCAGTTCTTC.

The chain combines TRBV7-8 with TRBJ2-1; 8 bases agree with TRBD1. The ends lost 1 base at V and 2 bases at J; junction bases unmatched: 4. The CDR3 runs to 16 residues. Per the germline V gene, CDR1 is SGHVS and CDR2 is FQNEAQ. The CDR3 sequence is CASSLEGQGPYNEQFF. CDR3 in DNA: TGTGCCAGCAGCTTAGAAGGACAGGGACCCTACAATGAGCAGTTCTTC.

This chain links TRBV14 with TRBJ2-5; the D is unclear. Per the germline V gene, CDR1 is SGHDN and CDR2 is FVKESK. The CDR3 has 11 amino acids. V dropped 4 bases and J dropped 5 bases, with 5 bases sitting between them. CDR3 sequence: CASSRAETQYF. The CDR3 nucleotides read TGTGCCAGCAGCCGAGCGGAGACCCAGTACTTC.

This clone appeared a single time. V usage is TRBV27 and J usage is TRBJ1-5; no definite D call. The CDR3 extends over 17 amino acids. Between the trimmed V and J ends, which lost 5 bases and 1 base, there was a span of 18 bases. Germline V lookup: CDR1 MNHEY, CDR2 SMNVEV (reference sequence). The chain's CDR3 is CASSLRLLVGSNQPQHF. The CDR3 coding sequence is TGTGCCAGCAGTCTTCGACTGCTTGTCGGCAGCAATCAGCCCCAGCATTTT.

CDR3: CASSLAGANEQFF. The CDR3 region has the DNA TGTGCCAGCAGTTTAGCGGGAGCCAATGAGCAGTTCTTC. The chain links TRBV6-6 to TRBJ2-1; 9 bases fit TRBD2. CDR3 length: 13 residues. V lost 4 bases and J lost 6; bases outside the gene matches: 1. CDR1 is MNHNY and CDR2 is SVGAGI in the germline V gene (reference sequence).

The CDR3 DNA reads as TGTGCCATTTCGACAGGACTCAATCAGCCCCAGCATTTT. Protein sequence: CAISTGLNQPQHF. The V and J genes are TRBV10-3 and TRBJ1-5; TRBD1 might be the D (6 bases). Trimming pared 9 bases from V and 3 bases from J, leaving 12 bases between. The CDR3 consists of 13 residues. Germline V CDR1 and CDR2: ENHRY, SYGVKD.

The chain carries TRBV18 and TRBJ2-7; 10 nucleotides agree with TRBD1. From germline, CDR1 is KGHSH and CDR2 LQKENI. The CDR3 has 15 amino acids. The J segment lost 9 bases and the V segment lost 3 bases, leaving 11 bases of the junction unmatched. The CDR3 is CASSPYPGQGKGQYF. The CDR3 coding sequence is TGTGCCAGCTCACCTTACCCGGGACAGGGGAAGGGGCAGTACTTC.

The chain links TRBV28 to TRBJ2-7; 11 bases agree with TRBD2. V gave up 6 bases and J gave up 2 bases; unmatched junction bases: 3. The CDR3 covers 14 residues. The V gene's germline CDR1 is MDHEN and CDR2 SYDVKM. CDR3 coding DNA: TGTGCCAGCAGACCTAGCGGGAGGACCTACGAGCAGTACTTC. This sequence encodes CASRPSGRTYEQYF.

The V call is TRBV2, the J call TRBJ2-7; 10 bases fit TRBD2. Per the germline V gene, CDR1 is SNHLY and CDR2 is FYNNEI. Losses at the gene ends were 6 bases for V and 1 base for J; bases not matched to a gene: 9. The CDR3 contains 16 residues. The CDR3 DNA reads as TGTGCCAGCAGCAAGGGAGCGGGGGGGTTATCCTACGAGCAGTACTTC. It encodes CASSKGAGGLSYEQYF.

The CDR3 here is CASSLRLAGGTDTQYF. CDR3 sequence (DNA): TGTGCCAGCAGTCTCCGACTAGCGGGAGGCACAGATACGCAGTATTTT. This chain links TRBV27 with TRBJ2-3; 12 bases map to TRBD2. The ends lost 5 bases at V and 1 base at J; junction bases unmatched: 4. This CDR3 is 16 amino acids long. The germline V gene has CDR1 MNHEY and CDR2 SMNVEV (reference sequence).

The V gene is TRBV10-3, the J gene TRBJ1-3, with D unresolved. The germline V and J ends were trimmed by 0 bases and 6 bases, with 9 bases remaining between them. The CDR3 length is 14 residues. Germline loops: CDR1 ENHRY, CDR2 SYGVKD. For the CDR3, the DNA is TGTGCCATCAGTGAGTCTGGGGTTATAAACACCATATATTTT. Protein product: CAISESGVINTIYF.

This rearrangement joins TRBV28 to TRBJ2-7, with D hard to call. The CDR3 is 13 residues long. Trimming took off 8 bases at V and 3 bases at J, with 14 bases between the two ends. Germline CDR1 reads MDHEN; CDR2 reads SYDVKM. The CDR3 nucleotides are TGTGCCAGCGGACCCCCGTACGGCTACGAGCAGTACTTC. This sequence encodes CASGPPYGYEQYF.